Listed below are T cell receptor beta chains from one sample, sequenced in a study of identical twins. TCRdb processed the 5' RACE reads anew with MiXCR; each CDR3 protein has one entry. This sample has 460,000 or so distinct CDR3 sequences, with approximately 15% found just once. The same sample was also studied in work on yellow fever vaccine responses in identical twins.

Sequences were obtained from CD4+ T cells sorted from blood. Every receptor here comes from a woman between 18 and 30 years old in good health. Both conserved end residues are part of each CDR3. The D gene is left open where the match is weak. For some rows the clone size is stated as once, few or many, or as a class when expanded; others skip it.

TRBJ2-5	.	.	TRBV3-1	TGTGCCAGCAGCCAAAAAGGGGACCCTAGGCGGTTC	CASSQKGDPRRF
TRBJ2-2	many	TRBD1	TRBV2	TGTGCCAGCAGATCGGGACAGGGGGGTACCGGGGAGCTGTTTTTT	CASRSGQGGTGELFF
TRBJ2-2	once	.	TRBV20-1	TGCAGTGCTAGTCTATCGAACACCGGGGAGCTGTTTTTT	CSASLSNTGELFF
TRBJ2-3	.	TRBD2	TRBV7-6	TGTGCCAGCAGCTTAGCCATTGGGGGGGAACTAGCCCCTAGCACAGATACGCAGTATTTT	CASSLAIGGELAPSTDTQYF
TRBJ2-7	.	TRBD1	TRBV4-1	TGCGCCAGCAGCCAAGTCCGAGGGGGCGCGTACGAGCAGTACTTC	CASSQVRGGAYEQYF
TRBJ2-7	.	.	TRBV20-1	TGCAGTGCTTCCGGGACTCGCTACGAGCAGTACTTC	CSASGTRYEQYF
TRBJ2-3	few	TRBD2	TRBV2	TGTGCCAGCAGGGCTAGCGGGGGCCTCCCTGACCCGCAGTATTTT	CASRASGGLPDPQYF
TRBJ2-5	few	TRBD2	TRBV7-6	TGTGCCAGCAGCCGTATGACTAGCGGGGGCGAAGAGACCCAGTACTTC	CASSRMTSGGEETQYF
TRBJ2-3	.	TRBD2	TRBV6-2/TRBV6-3	TGTGCCAGCAGTCCCGAGGGACTAGCGGGAGAGGATACGCAGTATTTT	CASSPEGLAGEDTQYF
TRBJ2-3	.	TRBD2	TRBV9	TGTGCCAGCAGCCCCCCCTTGGGAGCGGGGGGGGAAGATACGCAGTATTTT	CASSPPLGAGGEDTQYF